These 30 T cell receptor beta chains were all obtained from the same sample, sequenced in a study of T cells after posttransplantation cyclophosphamide. Produced via immunoSEQ multiplex PCR; TCRdb's table is partial and in-frame only. There are around 35,000 clones in the sample, none observed a single time. The sample comprised PBMCs. These receptor sequences come from a woman aged 45-60 years in good health and a related stem cell transplant donor.

There are a few counts of this clone. The rearrangement joins TRBV24-1 to TRBJ1-2; weak D call: TRBD1 (6 bases). The CDR3 extends over 14 amino acids. The V gene's germline CDR1 is KGHDR and CDR2 SFDVKD. The V end lost 9 bases, the J end lost 3 bases, and 16 bases lay between the germline ends. The CDR3 DNA reads as TGTGCCACCCGACACAGGGACGTAGACTATGGCTACACCTTC. Its protein is CATRHRDVDYGYTF.

This clone was detected many times. The chain joins TRBV27 to TRBJ2-7; D gene uncertain. Germline assignment: CDR1 MNHEY and CDR2 SMNVEV (reference sequence). This CDR3 is built from 14 residues. Trimming took off 0 bases at V and 6 bases at J, with 12 bases between the two ends. This CDR3 is CASSLSTRMGEQYF. The DNA for the CDR3 is TGTGCCAGCAGTTTATCGACCAGGATGGGCGAGCAGTACTTC.

This clone was observed many times. The rearrangement uses TRBV6-5 and TRBJ2-2; D call uncertain. The V gene lost 5 bases and the J gene lost 1 base, with 5 bases spanning the gap. This CDR3 is built from 13 residues. Germline-derived CDR1 and CDR2 are MNHEY and SVGAGI. The CDR3 sequence is CASSPGNTGELFF. For the CDR3, the DNA is TGTGCCAGCAGTCCAGGGAACACCGGGGAGCTGTTTTTT.

This clone was detected many times. The J gene is TRBJ2-1, the V gene TRBV7-2, with a tentative D call TRBD2 (6 bases). Per germline, CDR1 SGHTA and CDR2 FQGNSA. This CDR3 region has 15 residues. V dropped 6 bases and J dropped 8 bases, with 20 bases sitting between them. CDR3 residues: CASRPPGTSCDEQFF. In nucleotides, the CDR3 is TGTGCCAGCAGGCCCCCGGGGACTTCGTGCGATGAGCAGTTCTTC.

At least ten counts were recorded for this clone. The chain couples TRBV7-3 to TRBJ2-1, with a possible D match to TRBD2 (7 bases). The germline CDR1 and CDR2 sequences are SGHTA and FQGTGA. This CDR3 has 20 residues. Trimming removed 8 bases at V and 2 bases at J, with 31 bases between. The CDR3 is CASAAPLGGVPGTTYNEQFF. CDR3 nucleotide sequence: TGTGCCAGCGCCGCCCCCTTAGGGGGGGTTCCCGGGACCACCTACAATGAGCAGTTCTTC.

There are many counts of this clone. V usage is TRBV19 and J usage is TRBJ1-1, with a tentative D call TRBD1 (6 bases). The CDR3 has 14 residues. V lost 7 bases and J lost 7, with 19 bases in between. The V gene's germline CDR1 is LNHDA and CDR2 SQIVND (reference sequence). The CDR3: CASKAQGRPGEAFF. The CDR3 DNA reads as TGTGCCAGTAAAGCCCAGGGGCGACCGGGTGAAGCTTTCTTT.

This clone was counted at least ten times. The chain couples TRBV6-6 to TRBJ2-2; unclear D gene. V lost 8 bases and J 1 base, leaving 11 bases between the germline ends. Germline V CDR1 and CDR2: MNHNY, SVGAGI (reference sequence). The CDR3 runs to 14 residues. In DNA form, the CDR3 reads TGTGCCAGCCTCACTAACTTGAACACCGGGGAGCTGTTTTTT. As protein: CASLTNLNTGELFF.

This clone occurred many times. The chain has TRBV6-2 or TRBV6-3 and TRBJ2-1; 12 bases agree with TRBD2. This CDR3 has 16 residues. V lost 2 bases, J lost 8 bases, and 7 bases stayed unmatched. CDR1 MNHEY and CDR2 SVGEGT come from the germline V gene. The CDR3 DNA reads TGTGCCAGCAGTTACCGTGCTAGCGGGAGGGGGGATGAGCAGTTCTTC. Its translation is CASSYRASGRGDEQFF.

At least ten counts were recorded for this clone. The rearrangement links TRBV12-5 to TRBJ2-5, with TRBD1 matching 7 bases. The CDR3 loop spans 13 amino acids. After removal of 5 bases from V and 2 bases from J, the junction contained 2 bases not matched to a gene. Germline values: CDR1 LGHNT, CDR2 FRNRAP. This chain's CDR3 is CASGPDRQETQYF. The DNA of the CDR3 is TGTGCTAGTGGTCCGGACAGGCAAGAGACCCAGTACTTC.

This clone was counted at least ten times. The rearrangement joins TRBV5-1 to TRBJ2-5; 7 nucleotides agree with TRBD1. This CDR3 region has 14 residues. Germline V lookup: CDR1 SGHRS, CDR2 YFSETQ. J was trimmed by 0 bases and V by 5 bases; bases with no gene match: 4. CDR3 loop: CASRTGDYQETQYF. For the CDR3, the DNA is TGCGCCAGCAGAACAGGGGATTACCAAGAGACCCAGTACTTC. Based on the CDR3 plus reference TRBV5-1 and TRBJ2-5, the full variable domain is KAGVTQTPRYLIKTRGQQVTLSCSPISGHRSVSWYQQTPGQGLQFLFEYFSETQRNKGNFPGRFSGRQFSNSRSEMNVSTLELGDSALYLCASRTGDYQETQYFGPGTRLLVL.

This clone was detected many times. This chain's CDR3 is CASSETRGDGYTF. In DNA, the CDR3 is TGTGCCAGCAGTGAGACCCGGGGAGATGGCTACACCTTC. The chain is built from TRBV2 and TRBJ1-2; D gene unclear. This CDR3 has 13 amino acids. Germline V gene lookup returns CDR1 SNHLY and CDR2 FYNNEI. V lost 3 bases to trimming and J lost 6 bases, with 11 bases between them.

This clone occurred many times. The rearrangement uses TRBV7-8 and TRBJ1-2, with TRBD1 matching 7 bases. The J segment lost 4 bases and the V segment lost 3 bases, leaving 5 bases of the junction unmatched. Germline CDR1 is SGHVS and CDR2 is FQNEAQ. This CDR3 region has 14 residues. The CDR3 here is CASSFSGGRYGYTF. In DNA form, the CDR3 reads TGTGCCAGCAGCTTTTCAGGGGGTCGCTATGGCTACACCTTC.

This sequence joins TRBV11-3 and TRBJ2-2, with D unclear. Germline CDR1 SGHNT, CDR2 YENEEA. Trimming left V 7 bases short and J 0 bases short, with 12 bases between. There are 15 residues in the CDR3. This CDR3 reads CASTSTIPNTGELFF. CDR3 coding DNA: TGTGCCAGCACCTCCACTATACCGAACACCGGGGAGCTGTTTTTT.

This clone appeared many times. V and J are TRBV6-6 and TRBJ1-5; D is possibly TRBD1 (6 bases). CDR1 and CDR2 (germline): MNHNY, SVGAGI (reference sequence). The CDR3 length is 14 residues. V dropped 6 bases and J dropped 5 bases, with 14 bases sitting between them. The CDR3 DNA follows: TGTGCCAGCAGCCTAGAACAGGGATATCAGCCCCAGCATTTT. This encodes CASSLEQGYQPQHF.

Many counts were recorded for this clone. This rearrangement joins TRBV5-1 to TRBJ2-2; TRBD1 agrees at 7 bases. V trimming: 0 bases; J trimming: 5 bases; junction bases outside the gene matches: 4. The length of the CDR3 is 15 residues. Looked up from germline, CDR1 is SGHRS and CDR2 is YFSETQ. DNA for the CDR3: TGCGCCAGCAGCTTGGACCCCAGGGGGACCGGGGAGCTGTTTTTT. The encoded protein is CASSLDPRGTGELFF.

This clone was counted ten times or more. This chain uses TRBV5-4 with TRBJ2-1; 8 bases line up with TRBD2. This CDR3 has 17 amino acids. The junction had 13 bases not matched to a gene; V was cut back by 2 bases and J by 6 bases. The germline V gene encodes CDR1 SGHNT and CDR2 YYREEE (reference sequence). The chain's CDR3 is CASSFFTGTRTTNEQFF. CDR3 sequence (DNA): TGTGCCAGCAGCTTTTTCACCGGGACTAGAACAACCAATGAGCAGTTCTTC. The variable domain in full, with the rest retrieved from reference TRBV5-4 and TRBJ2-1, is ETGVTQSPTHLIKTRGQQVTLRCSSQSGHNTVSWYQQALGQGPQFIFQYYREEENGRGNFPPRFSGLQFPNYSSELNVNALELDDSALYLCASSFFTGTRTTNEQFFGPGTRLTVL.

This clone was seen a few times. V gene TRBV4-3 combines with J gene TRBJ2-5, with 7 bases aligning to TRBD2. Germline V gene data show CDR1 as LGHNA and CDR2 as YSLEER. The CDR3 has 17 residues. J lost 5 bases, V lost 4 bases, and 16 bases had no gene match. This chain's CDR3 is CASSPRGTSWGGETQYF. The CDR3 DNA follows: TGCGCCAGCAGCCCCCGCGGGACCTCCTGGGGGGGGGAGACCCAGTACTTC.

By sample share, this clone is large (0.1 to 1%). CDR3 protein: CASSLGQGQNIQYF. DNA for the CDR3: TGTGCCAGCAGTTTAGGACAGGGTCAAAACATTCAGTACTTC. The chain links TRBV28 to TRBJ2-4; the match to TRBD1 covers 8 bases. Germline values: CDR1 MDHEN, CDR2 SYDVKM. Trimming cost V 2 bases and J 5 bases; bases outside gene matches: 2. The CDR3 sequence is 14 residues long. Looking up the rest from reference TRBV28 and TRBJ2-4 gives the full variable domain: DVKVTQSSRYLVKRTGEKVFLECVQDMDHENMFWYRQDPGLGLRLIYFSYDVKMKEKGDIPEGYSVSREKKERFSLILESASTNQTSMYLCASSLGQGQNIQYFGAGTRLSVL.

The table lists this clone with a few counts. This sequence joins TRBV6-5 and TRBJ2-5; TRBD1 is a possible D gene (6 bases). This CDR3 region has 13 residues. Germline CDR1 is MNHEY and CDR2 is SVGAGI. V was pared by 10 bases and J by 2 bases, with 14 bases between. The CDR3 sequence: CATRRDTQETQYF. CDR3 in DNA: TGTGCCACGAGACGGGACACGCAAGAGACCCAGTACTTC.

This clone was counted ten times or more. The gene calls are TRBV4-3 and TRBJ2-3; 10 positions match TRBD2. The germline V gene encodes CDR1 LGHNA and CDR2 YSLEER. CDR3 length equals 18 residues. V gave up 3 bases and J gave up 0 bases; unmatched junction bases: 9. The CDR3 sequence is CASSQRGTSVSSTDTQYF. The CDR3 nucleotides read TGCGCCAGCAGCCAGAGGGGGACTAGCGTTTCTAGCACAGATACGCAGTATTTT.

This clone occurred many times. The chain couples TRBV12-3 or TRBV12-4 to TRBJ2-3, with D possibly matching TRBD1 (6 bases). The CDR3 loop spans 16 amino acids. The V gene lost 6 bases and the J gene lost 5 bases, with 21 bases spanning the gap. The CDR3 coding sequence is TGTGCCAGCAGCTCGGAGACAGGACATTTAGGAGATACGCAGTATTTT. It translates to CASSSETGHLGDTQYF.

This clone showed up just a few times. The chain has TRBV5-4 and TRBJ2-5; D gene unclear. Per the germline V gene, CDR1 is SGHNT and CDR2 is YYREEE (reference sequence). V was trimmed by 2 bases and J by 5 bases, leaving 10 bases between them. This CDR3 comprises 13 residues. In nucleotides, the CDR3 is TGTGCCAGCAGCTTCGGTAGTCGGGAGACCCAGTACTTC. Amino acid sequence: CASSFGSRETQYF.

The chain carries TRBV11-1 and TRBJ1-2, with D possibly matching TRBD1 (6 bases). The CDR3 has 15 residues. Germline CDR1 reads SGHAT; CDR2 reads FQDESV (reference sequence). V lost 5 bases, J lost 6 bases, and 19 bases lay in between. CDR3 loop: CASSQGDTRRNGYTF. For the CDR3, the DNA is TGTGCCAGCAGCCAAGGGGACACTCGACGGAATGGCTACACCTTC.

This clone was seen at least ten times. The chain links TRBV11-3 to TRBJ1-1, with D unresolved. The V and J ends lost 3 bases and 1 base respectively, with 3 bases between them. CDR1 and CDR2 from the germline V gene are SGHNT and YENEEA. This CDR3 has 12 amino acids. The CDR3 loop is CASSFRNTEAFF. CDR3 sequence (DNA): TGTGCCAGCAGCTTCAGGAACACTGAAGCTTTCTTT.

In its sample, this clone was seen a few times. The V and J genes are TRBV12-3 or TRBV12-4 and TRBJ2-1; 11 bases agree with TRBD2. This CDR3 has 14 amino acids. The junction had 4 bases not matched to a gene; V was cut back by 8 bases and J by 4 bases. The CDR3 loop is CASWGLAVYNEQFF. The DNA of the CDR3 is TGTGCCAGCTGGGGACTAGCGGTTTACAATGAGCAGTTCTTC.

In this sample, this clone turned up a few times. The chain employs TRBV5-1 and TRBJ2-5; 7 nucleotides match TRBD2. The J call is in doubt because the DNA end fits TRBJ2-7 better. This CDR3 has 15 amino acids. Germline CDR1 reads SGHRS; CDR2 reads YFSETQ. CDR3 protein: CASSRGLVRTYEQYF. CDR3 nucleotides: TGCGCCAGCAGCCGCGGACTAGTCAGGACCTACGAGCAGTACTTC.

Ten or more counts support this clone. The chain couples TRBV6-5 to TRBJ2-1; 8 nucleotides agree with TRBD2. CDR3 length: 15 residues. Trimming cost V 6 bases and J 8 bases; bases outside gene matches: 12. CDR1 MNHEY and CDR2 SVGAGI come from the germline V gene. CDR3 nucleotide sequence: TGTGCCAGCAGAGGAGCGGGAGTCTTCGGGTATGAGCAGTTCTTC. This codes for CASRGAGVFGYEQFF.

This clone was counted ten times or more. The rearrangement joins TRBV12-5 to TRBJ2-3; 9 bases are a match to TRBD2. Trimming cost V 1 base and J 6 bases; bases outside gene matches: 8. Germline assignment: CDR1 LGHNT and CDR2 FRNRAP. CDR3 size: 16 residues. CDR3 coding DNA: TGTGCTAGTGGTTTGGCCAGGACTAGCGTTACGGATACGCAGTATTTT. Amino acids: CASGLARTSVTDTQYF. The full variable domain, with the rest looked up from reference TRBV12-5 and TRBJ2-3, is DARVTQTPRHKVTEMGQEVTMRCQPILGHNTVFWYRQTMMQGLELLAYFRNRAPLDDSGMPKDRFSAEMPDATLATLKIQPSEPRDSAVYFCASGLARTSVTDTQYFGPGTRLTVL.

Many counts were recorded for this clone. The chain employs TRBV2 and TRBJ1-4; D unclear. The CDR3 is 14 amino acids. Germline V gene sequence: CDR1 SNHLY, CDR2 FYNNEI. Trimming pared 4 bases from V and 7 bases from J, leaving 13 bases between. CDR3 sequence: CASSATRSSEKLFF. CDR3 in DNA: TGTGCCAGCAGTGCAACCAGGTCCTCTGAAAAACTGTTTTTT.

The table lists this clone with many counts. V is TRBV6-1 and J is TRBJ1-2, with D unclear. V lost 3 bases to trimming and J lost 4 bases, with 9 bases between them. Looked up from germline, CDR1 is MNHNS and CDR2 is SASEGT. This CDR3 contains 13 residues. The CDR3 sequence is CASSEGSRYGYTF. Here the CDR3 DNA reads TGTGCCAGCAGTGAGGGCAGCCGCTATGGCTACACCTTC.